This T cell receptor (beta chain) comes out of a study of T cell repertoires in ileal Crohn's disease. The overall study: All patients had surgery for stricturing (61%) or penetrating (around 40%) disease. The study, taken as a whole, reports: Compared with CD4 T cells, sorted CD8 cells carried more expanded clones. Endoscopy was done a median around 6.4 months after surgery. Every patient over 26.8% clonality showed endoscopic recurrence.

The J segment lost 6 bases and the V segment lost 1 base, leaving 6 bases of the junction unmatched. CDR1 and CDR2 from the germline V gene are MNHNS and SASEGT. The CDR3 is 16 residues long. Time point indicated: neoterminal ileum biopsy at postoperative endoscopy, about 6 months after surgery. The assay was immunoSEQ multiplex PCR, and TCRdb's table has in-frame clones only and misses some. The table has approximately 13,000 clones, 78% seen once. As concerns this clone: No antigen is known for it.

This chain connects TRBV6-1 to TRBJ2-2; the match to TRBD2 covers 9 bases. The sample consisted of ileal tissue. The TCR was taken from an adult with Crohn's disease. The CDR3 DNA follows: TGTGCCAGCAGTGAAGATGCGGGGGGGCTGGCCGGGGAGCTGTTTTTT. Translation: CASSEDAGGLAGELFF.